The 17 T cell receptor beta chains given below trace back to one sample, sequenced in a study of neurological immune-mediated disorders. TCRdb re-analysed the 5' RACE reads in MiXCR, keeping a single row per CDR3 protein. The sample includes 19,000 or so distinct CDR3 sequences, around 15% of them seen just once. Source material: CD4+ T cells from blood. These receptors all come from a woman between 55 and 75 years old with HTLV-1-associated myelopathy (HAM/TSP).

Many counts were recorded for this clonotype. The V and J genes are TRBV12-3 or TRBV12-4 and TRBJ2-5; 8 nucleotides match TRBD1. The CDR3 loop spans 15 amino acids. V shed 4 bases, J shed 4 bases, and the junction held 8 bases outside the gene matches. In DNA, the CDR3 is TGTGCCAGCAGTTCAACAGGACAGGGCGGAGAGACCCAGTACTTC. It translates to CASSSTGQGGETQYF.

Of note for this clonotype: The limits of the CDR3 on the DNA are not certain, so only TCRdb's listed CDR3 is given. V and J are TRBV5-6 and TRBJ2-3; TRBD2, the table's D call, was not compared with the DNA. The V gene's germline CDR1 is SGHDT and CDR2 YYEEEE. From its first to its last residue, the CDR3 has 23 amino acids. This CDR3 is CASSFYICSARSALAGGIDTQYF.

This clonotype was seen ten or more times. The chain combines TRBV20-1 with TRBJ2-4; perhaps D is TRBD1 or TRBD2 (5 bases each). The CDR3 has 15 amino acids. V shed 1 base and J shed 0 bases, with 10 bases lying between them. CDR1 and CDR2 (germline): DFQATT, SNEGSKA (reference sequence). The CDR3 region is CSARASGRAKNIQYF. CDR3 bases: TGCAGTGCTAGAGCGTCAGGGAGAGCCAAAAACATTCAGTACTTC.

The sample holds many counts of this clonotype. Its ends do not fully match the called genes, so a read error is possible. CDR3 nucleotide sequence: TGTGCCAGCAGCTTAGGCCCTAGAATCGCCGGTGAGCACTTCTTC. Its translation: CASSLGPRIAGEHFF. The chain couples TRBV7-2 to TRBJ2-1, with unresolved D. The V gene's germline CDR1 is SGHTA and CDR2 FQGNSA. CDR3 length: 15 residues.

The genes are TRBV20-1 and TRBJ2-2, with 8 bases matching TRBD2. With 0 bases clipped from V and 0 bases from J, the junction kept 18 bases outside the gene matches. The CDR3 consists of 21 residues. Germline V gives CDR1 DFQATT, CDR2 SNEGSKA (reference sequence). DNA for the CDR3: TGCAGTGCTAGAGACGACGGGGGGATACAACTAGCGGAGGCGAACACCGGGGAGCTGTTTTTT. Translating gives CSARDDGGIQLAEANTGELFF.

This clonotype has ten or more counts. In DNA form, the CDR3 reads TGTGCCAGCAGCCTCTTACTAGCGGAGACCCAGTACTTC. Its protein is CASSLLLAETQYF. The chain links TRBV5-6 to TRBJ2-5; 7 nucleotides agree with TRBD2. Trimming cost V 4 bases and J 5 bases; bases outside gene matches: 5. The CDR3 is 13 residues long. Germline-derived CDR1 and CDR2 are SGHDT and YYEEEE.

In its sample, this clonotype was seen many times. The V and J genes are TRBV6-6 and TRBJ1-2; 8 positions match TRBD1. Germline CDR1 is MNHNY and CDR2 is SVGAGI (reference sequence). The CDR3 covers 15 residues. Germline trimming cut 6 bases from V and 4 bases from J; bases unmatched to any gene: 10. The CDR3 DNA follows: TGTGCCAGCAGATCCGGACAGGGAGCATTCTATGGCTACACCTTC. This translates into CASRSGQGAFYGYTF.

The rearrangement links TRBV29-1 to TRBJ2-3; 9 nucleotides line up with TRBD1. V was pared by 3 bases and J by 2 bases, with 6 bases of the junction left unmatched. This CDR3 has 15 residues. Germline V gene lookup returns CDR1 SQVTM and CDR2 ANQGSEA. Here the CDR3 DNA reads TGCAGCGTTGAGACGACAGGGGGACTCACAGATACGCAGTATTTT. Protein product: CSVETTGGLTDTQYF.

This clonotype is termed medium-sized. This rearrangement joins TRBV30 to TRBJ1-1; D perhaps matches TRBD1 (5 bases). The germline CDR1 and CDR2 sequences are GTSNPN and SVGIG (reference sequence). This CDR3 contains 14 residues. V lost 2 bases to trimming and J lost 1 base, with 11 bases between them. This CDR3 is CAWSRQGRNTEAFF. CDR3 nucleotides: TGTGCCTGGAGTAGGCAGGGAAGGAACACTGAAGCTTTCTTT.

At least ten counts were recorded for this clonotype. The DNA of the CDR3 is TGTGCCAGCAGCGTGGGACAGATGAACACTGAAGCTTTCTTT. Its translation is CASSVGQMNTEAFF. The V and J genes are TRBV7-2 and TRBJ1-1, with 7 bases aligning to TRBD1. This CDR3 region has 14 residues. The germline V gene has CDR1 SGHTA and CDR2 FQGNSA. J was trimmed by 0 bases and V by 5 bases; bases with no gene match: 3.

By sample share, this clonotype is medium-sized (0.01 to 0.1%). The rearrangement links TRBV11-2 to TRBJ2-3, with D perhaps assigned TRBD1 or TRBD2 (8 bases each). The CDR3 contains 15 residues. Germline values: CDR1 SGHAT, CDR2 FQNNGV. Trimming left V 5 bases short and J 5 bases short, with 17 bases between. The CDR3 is CASSAGGGGRDTQYF. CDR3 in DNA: TGTGCCAGCAGCGCAGGGGGCGGGGGGAGAGATACGCAGTATTTT.

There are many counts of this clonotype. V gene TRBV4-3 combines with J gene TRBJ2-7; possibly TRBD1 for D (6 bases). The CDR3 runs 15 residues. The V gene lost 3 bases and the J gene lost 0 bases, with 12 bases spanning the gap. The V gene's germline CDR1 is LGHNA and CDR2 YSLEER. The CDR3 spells CASSHARTASYEQYF. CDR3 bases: TGCGCCAGCAGCCATGCACGGACAGCCTCCTACGAGCAGTACTTC.

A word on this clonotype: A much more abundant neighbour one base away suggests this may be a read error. CDR3 sequence (DNA): TGTGCCAGCAGCCAAGGAGGGGGGGACACAGATACGCAGTATTTT. It specifies CASSQGGGDTDTQYF. This chain joins TRBV3-1 and TRBJ2-3, with a weak D call TRBD2 (7 bases). This CDR3 comprises 15 residues. From germline, CDR1 is LGHDT and CDR2 YNNKEL (reference sequence). Trimming took 1 base from V and 2 from J, leaving 10 bases between them.

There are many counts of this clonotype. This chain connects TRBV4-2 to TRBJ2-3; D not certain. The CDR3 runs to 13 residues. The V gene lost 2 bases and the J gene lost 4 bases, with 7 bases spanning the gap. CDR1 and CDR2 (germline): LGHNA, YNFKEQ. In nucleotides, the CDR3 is TGTGCCAGCAGCCAACGACTTGCAGATACGCAGTATTTT. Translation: CASSQRLADTQYF.

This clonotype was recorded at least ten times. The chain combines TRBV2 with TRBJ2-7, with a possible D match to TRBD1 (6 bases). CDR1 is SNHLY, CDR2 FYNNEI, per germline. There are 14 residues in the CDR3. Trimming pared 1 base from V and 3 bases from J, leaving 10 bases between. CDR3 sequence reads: CASSEGVGGYEQYF. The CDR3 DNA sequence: TGTGCCAGCAGTGAAGGGGTAGGGGGCTACGAGCAGTACTTC.

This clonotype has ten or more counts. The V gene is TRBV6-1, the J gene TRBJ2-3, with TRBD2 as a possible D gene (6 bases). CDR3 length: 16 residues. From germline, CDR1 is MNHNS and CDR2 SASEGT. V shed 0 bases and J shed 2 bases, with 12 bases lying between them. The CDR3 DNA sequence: TGTGCCAGCAGTGAAGCTACTAGCCGGATCACAGATACGCAGTATTTT. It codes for CASSEATSRITDTQYF.

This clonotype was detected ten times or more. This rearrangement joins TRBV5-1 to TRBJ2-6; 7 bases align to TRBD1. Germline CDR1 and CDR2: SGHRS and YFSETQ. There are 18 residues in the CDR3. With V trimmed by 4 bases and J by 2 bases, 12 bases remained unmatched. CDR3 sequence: CASSDDTGEVPGANVLTF. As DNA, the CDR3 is TGCGCCAGCAGCGATGACACAGGGGAAGTACCTGGGGCCAACGTCCTGACTTTC. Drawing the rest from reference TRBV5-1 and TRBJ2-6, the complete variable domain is KAGVTQTPRYLIKTRGQQVTLSCSPISGHRSVSWYQQTPGQGLQFLFEYFSETQRNKGNFPGRFSGRQFSNSRSEMNVSTLELGDSALYLCASSDDTGEVPGANVLTFGAGSRLTVL.